Reported below is one T cell receptor (beta chain). Using its own MiXCR run on the 5' RACE reads, TCRdb lists one record per CDR3 protein. The sample yields 750,000 to 950,000 distinct CDR3 sequences, 10% to 15% seen once. The V gene's germline CDR1 is SNHLY and CDR2 FYNNEI. V was pared by 7 bases and J by 4 bases, with 16 bases between. The CDR3 consists of 14 residues. These data originate in a study of identical twins. These data were also filed under a second study, of yellow fever vaccine responses in identical twins.

This chain uses TRBV2 with TRBJ1-2; D is unresolved. The receptor was isolated from a woman under 30 in good health. Sequencing used PBMCs. CDR3 nucleotides: TGTGCCAGCAAGATCGGTCCTATTTCCTATGGCTACACCTTC. Its translation: CASKIGPISYGYTF.